What follows describes a single T cell receptor (beta chain). The CDR3 extends over 14 amino acids. Each recovered donor of Cohort 3 presented with two negative PCRs, clearance, or symptom resolution. The data derive from a study of blood T cell repertoires in COVID-19. Original processing methods: Counts of nucleated cells, estimated from reference gene primer amplification, were obtained. Clones were read by immunoSEQ multiplex PCR, and TCRdb kept only the in-frame ones, dropping some. Clonal size and the V and J genes are those of that table, whereas D and trimming came from the DNA. The sample has more than 350,000 clones, 85% to 90% seen once; the top ten hold about 9.4%.

The genes are TRBV21-1 and TRBJ2-1; TRBD1 is the table's D call and was not checked against the DNA. TRBV21-1 is given as a pseudogene. The TCR sequence derives from a woman aged 45 to 65 who had recovered from COVID-19. Sequences were obtained from PBMCs or T cells enriched from blood (not recorded which). For the CDR3, the DNA is TGTGCCAGCAGCAGACAGGGGGCCTACAATGAGCAGTTCTTC. It is translated as CASSRQGAYNEQFF.